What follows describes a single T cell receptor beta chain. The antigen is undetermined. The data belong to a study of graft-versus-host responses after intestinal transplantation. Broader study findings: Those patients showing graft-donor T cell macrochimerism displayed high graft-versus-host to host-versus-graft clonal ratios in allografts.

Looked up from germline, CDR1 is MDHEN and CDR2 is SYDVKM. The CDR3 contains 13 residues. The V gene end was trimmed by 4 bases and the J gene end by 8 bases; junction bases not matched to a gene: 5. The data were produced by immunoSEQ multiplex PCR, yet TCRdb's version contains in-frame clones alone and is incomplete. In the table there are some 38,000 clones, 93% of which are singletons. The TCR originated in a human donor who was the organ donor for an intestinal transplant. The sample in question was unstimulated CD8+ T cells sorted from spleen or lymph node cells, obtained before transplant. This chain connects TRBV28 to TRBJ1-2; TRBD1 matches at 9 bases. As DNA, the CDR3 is TGTGCCAGCAGTTCGGACAGGGGATCCGGCTACACCTTC. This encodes CASSSDRGSGYTF.